This TCR beta chain was captured in a study of cytomegalovirus exposure and HLA in healthy donors. Overall study findings and caveats: Reported performance of the classifier showed diagnosis of cytomegalovirus status with high specificity and sensitivity. In a later analysis, TCR beta V- and J-gene trimming showed a link to a missense DCLRE1C variant.

The CDR3 is 12 amino acids. Germline CDR1 is SQVTM and CDR2 is ANQGSEA. V was cut by 4 bases and J by 4 bases, with 10 bases left in between. About this clone: Its specificity is unknown.

Primers for the PCR totalled 60 Vbeta and 13 Jbeta. Only in-frame clones appear in the TCRdb table, and some are missing; sequencing was by immunoSEQ multiplex PCR. The sample contains roughly 160,000 clones, around four fifths of which appear only once. Healthy bone marrow donors supplied every sample. Specimen: PBMCs. The chain couples TRBV29-1 to TRBJ2-5; D call uncertain. The TCR comes from a woman aged 45-65 years in good health and CMV-seropositive. The CDR3 region has the DNA TGCAGCGTTGTCTCGTACTCAGAGACCCAGTACTTC. Residues: CSVVSYSETQYF.